A selection of T cell receptor beta chains follows, all from one sample in a study of cytomegalovirus exposure and HLA in healthy donors. TCRdb's table, derived via immunoSEQ multiplex PCR, lists solely in-frame clones and lacks some. Among over 75,000 clones listed, roughly 84% were seen once. Sequenced input: PBMCs. The origin of the receptors is a woman in her fifties or sixties in good health and CMV-seronegative. CDR3s include the opening cysteine and the closing phenylalanine or tryptophan. Each record gives: D gene, J gene, clone size, CDR3 length, V gene, CDR3 DNA, CDR3 protein. D genes are given only for firm matches. Not all rows give a size; the values are once, few, many and, for expanded clones, a class.

.	TRBJ2-1	once	14	TRBV5-6	TGTGCCAGCAGCACCCTCTCACCCGGAGGTGAGCAGTTCTTC	CASSTLSPGGEQFF
.	TRBJ2-1	.	17	TRBV4-1	TGCGCCAGCAGCCATCTGGGCGGGGGCTTCTCCTACAATGAGCAGTTCTTC	CASSHLGGGFSYNEQFF
TRBD1	TRBJ1-2	.	13	TRBV4-1	TGCGCCAGCAGCCAAGGGACAGGGGATGGCTACACCTTC	CASSQGTGDGYTF
TRBD2	TRBJ2-3	few	18	TRBV28	TGTGCCAGCAGGAGAGGACTAGCGGGAGGTCGATTCGCAGATACGCAGTATTTT	CASRRGLAGGRFADTQYF
TRBD1	TRBJ1-5	.	12	TRBV6-6	TGTGCCAGCAAGACAGGGGCTCAGCCCCAGCATTTT	CASKTGAQPQHF
TRBD2	TRBJ2-7	.	15	TRBV11-1	TGTGCCAGCAGATATTCTAGCGGGACAATCTACGAGCAGTACTTC	CASRYSSGTIYEQYF
.	TRBJ1-4	once	15	TRBV7-3	TGTGCCAGCAGCTTAGGTCACAGGTCGAATGAAAAACTGTTTTTT	CASSLGHRSNEKLFF
.	TRBJ1-1	.	16	TRBV11-3	TGTGCCATGCAGCCCAATATCCCCGGGGGTTACACTGAAGCTTTCTTT	CAMQPNIPGGYTEAFF
TRBD1	TRBJ1-5	.	14	TRBV28	TGTGCCAGCAGTTTCCGGGACAGCTATCAGCCCCAGCATTTT	CASSFRDSYQPQHF
TRBD2	TRBJ2-1	.	16	TRBV5-6	TGTGCCAGCAGCTTGGGACTAGCGGGGGGGCGTGCTGAGCAGTTCTTC	CASSLGLAGGRAEQFF
TRBD2	TRBJ2-7	few	20	TRBV5-5	TGTGCCAGCAGCCTCATCGGAGGGACTAGCGACCGGATTAGCTCCTACGAGCAGTACTTC	CASSLIGGTSDRISSYEQYF
.	TRBJ1-4	once	15	TRBV29-1	TGCAGCGTTGTAGAACACATTGCAACTAATGAAAAACTGTTTTTT	CSVVEHIATNEKLFF
TRBD1	TRBJ1-2	.	13	TRBV6-1	TGTGCCAGCCGGACAGGGACAAGCTATGGCTACACCTTC	CASRTGTSYGYTF
TRBD2	TRBJ2-1	.	14	TRBV7-9	TGTGCCAGCAGTTTAGCGGGAGTTAGGGATGAGCAGTTCTTC	CASSLAGVRDEQFF
.	TRBJ1-2	.	13	TRBV7-9	TGTGCCAGCAGCTTATCAGGGGCGCCTGGCTACACCTTC	CASSLSGAPGYTF
.	TRBJ1-2	.	14	TRBV10-3	TGTGCCACCACCCCTAAGGAGGGGATGGGTGGCTACACCTTC	CATTPKEGMGGYTF
TRBD1	TRBJ2-1	.	14	TRBV10-3	TGTGCCATCAGCCAAACCGACAGGGGCGATGAGCAGTTCTTC	CAISQTDRGDEQFF
TRBD1	TRBJ1-2	.	15	TRBV6-6	TGTGCCAGCAGTCCCCCGGGACAGGGCGGGGGTGGCTACACCTTC	CASSPPGQGGGGYTF
.	TRBJ2-2	.	14	TRBV7-2	TGTGCCAGCCAGTACGGGGGGAACACCGGGGAGCTGTTTTTT	CASQYGGNTGELFF
.	TRBJ1-3	.	14	TRBV6-5	TGTGCCAGCAGTTACTCGAACAGTGGAAACACCATATATTTT	CASSYSNSGNTIYF
.	TRBJ2-1	.	16	TRBV5-4	TGTGCCAGCAGCCGGGGAGGTGGTGAGGCCTACAATGAGCAGTTCTTC	CASSRGGGEAYNEQFF
TRBD1	TRBJ2-1	.	15	TRBV7-2	TGTGCCAGCAGCTACACCGGGACAGCGCACAATGAGCAGTTCTTC	CASSYTGTAHNEQFF
.	TRBJ1-1	.	14	TRBV7-2	TGTGCCAGCACCCTAGGCGGGGGAAACACTGAAGCTTTCTTT	CASTLGGGNTEAFF
TRBD1	TRBJ1-2	.	14	TRBV4-2	TGTGCCAGCAGCCACAACGGACAGGGGGCTGGCTACACCTTC	CASSHNGQGAGYTF
TRBD2	TRBJ2-7	.	15	TRBV19	TGTGCCAGTAGGGGAGTAGCGGGAGTCGGGTACGAGCAGTACTTC	CASRGVAGVGYEQYF